What follows are 32 T cell receptor beta chains derived from one specimen sequenced in a study of shared clonotypes between healthy human individuals. As defined, naive CD8 cells were CD45RO-negative and positively selected for CCR7, with terminally differentiated effector memory CD45RA+ cells excluded. The data were produced by immunoSEQ multiplex PCR, yet TCRdb's version contains in-frame clones alone and is incomplete. This table holds 1.5 million to 2.5 million clones, about 95% found once. Sequenced input: naive CD8+ T cells sorted from blood. The receptors derive from a man between 18 and 35 years old in good health.

The V gene is TRBV2, the J gene TRBJ2-5; D ambiguous. Germline lookup yields CDR1 SNHLY and CDR2 FYNNEI. The CDR3 has 14 amino acids. V lost 3 bases and J lost 7, with 15 bases in between. The CDR3 protein is CASSDFLGEGTQYF. The CDR3 nucleotides read TGTGCCAGCAGTGATTTTTTGGGCGAAGGGACCCAGTACTTC.

The V gene is TRBV13, the J gene TRBJ2-7; tentatively, D is TRBD2 (5 bases). Trimming left V 7 bases short and J 2 bases short, with 12 bases between. Germline CDR1 PRHDT, CDR2 FYEKMQ (reference sequence). The CDR3 contains 13 residues. CDR3 loop: CASNSPGTYEQYF. In DNA form, the CDR3 reads TGTGCCAGCAACTCCCCCGGGACCTACGAGCAGTACTTC.

The chain carries TRBV19 and TRBJ2-7, with TRBD2 identical over 9 bases. V lost 11 bases, J lost 3 bases, and 8 bases stayed unmatched. Germline V lookup: CDR1 LNHDA, CDR2 SQIVND (reference sequence). This CDR3 spans 13 amino acids. The DNA for the CDR3 is TGTGCCTCCCGCGCGGGAGGGGACTACGAGCAGTACTTC. Protein sequence: CASRAGGDYEQYF. Using reference TRBV19 and TRBJ2-7 for the parts outside the CDR3, the full variable domain is DGGITQSPKYLFRKEGQNVTLSCEQNLNHDAMYWYRQDPGQGLRLIYYSQIVNDFQKGDIAEGYSVSREKKESFPLTVTSAQKNPTAFYLCASRAGGDYEQYFGPGTRLTVT.

Note on this clone: Other DNA sequences within the sample encode an identical CDR3. The chain links TRBV27 to TRBJ2-3; 9 nucleotides match TRBD2. Germline V gene data show CDR1 as MNHEY and CDR2 as SMNVEV (reference sequence). V shed 3 bases and J 6 bases; nucleotides not matched to a gene: 4. There are 14 residues in the CDR3. The chain's CDR3 is CASSLAGGWDTQYF. In DNA, the CDR3 is TGTGCCAGCAGTTTGGCGGGAGGGTGGGATACGCAGTATTTT.

J is TRBJ2-5 and V is TRBV7-9, with D unresolved. This CDR3 spans 13 amino acids. Trimming shortened V by 5 bases and J by 5 bases, and 12 bases separated the two germline ends. CDR1 is SEHNR and CDR2 is FQNEAQ in the germline V gene (reference sequence). CDR3 DNA: TGTGCCAGCAGCCAAGTCTGGGGTGAGACCCAGTACTTC. Protein product: CASSQVWGETQYF.

A note on this clone: This specimen includes other DNA sequences encoding the same CDR3. The CDR3 DNA reads TGTGCCAGCAGCTTAGGAGGGTCCCTTTACGAGCAGTACTTC. The encoded protein is CASSLGGSLYEQYF. The chain employs TRBV11-2 and TRBJ2-7; weak D call: TRBD2 (5 bases). CDR1 and CDR2 (germline): SGHAT, FQNNGV. Between the trimmed V and J ends, which lost 1 base and 4 bases, there was a span of 11 bases. The CDR3 loop spans 14 amino acids. The entire variable domain, with the rest obtained from reference TRBV11-2 and TRBJ2-7, is as follows: EAGVAQSPRYKIIEKRQSVAFWCNPISGHATLYWYQQILGQGPKLLIQFQNNGVVDDSQLPKDRFSAERLKGVDSTLKIQPAKLEDSAVYLCASSLGGSLYEQYFGPGTRLTVT.

CDR3 sequence: CASSLTGTGNTEAFF. Written as DNA, the CDR3 is TGTGCCAGCAGTTTAACTGGGACCGGTAACACTGAAGCTTTCTTT. This chain links TRBV27 with TRBJ1-1; D is possibly TRBD1 (5 bases). This CDR3 is 15 amino acids long. The germline V gene has CDR1 MNHEY and CDR2 SMNVEV (reference sequence). Trimming shortened V by 2 bases and J by 2 bases, and 12 bases separated the two germline ends.

This rearrangement joins TRBV6-1 to TRBJ2-7; D is tentatively TRBD1 or TRBD2 (5 bases each). Germline CDR1 is MNHNS and CDR2 is SASEGT. The CDR3 spans 14 residues. The V end lost 4 bases, the J end lost 2 bases, and 12 bases lay between the germline ends. The CDR3 spells CASSGGNPPYEQYF. Here the CDR3 DNA reads TGTGCCAGCAGTGGGGGGAACCCCCCCTACGAGCAGTACTTC.

This chain connects TRBV6-6 to TRBJ1-6; TRBD1 aligns across 9 bases. The germline gives CDR1 MNHNY, CDR2 SVGAGI (reference sequence). This CDR3 region has 14 residues. Trimming cost V 2 bases and J 11 bases; bases outside gene matches: 4. CDR3 protein: CASSYGTGNPPLHF. The CDR3 bases are TGTGCCAGCAGTTACGGGACAGGGAATCCACCCCTCCACTTT.

The chain joins TRBV6-5 to TRBJ2-2; TRBD1 matches at 7 bases. Germline assignment: CDR1 MNHEY and CDR2 SVGAGI. Trimming removed 2 bases from V and 7 bases from J; junction bases left unmatched: 4. The CDR3 totals 14 residues. The CDR3 nucleotides read TGTGCCAGCAGTTACGCAGGGGGAGACGGGGAGCTGTTTTTT. Translating gives CASSYAGGDGELFF.

The chain combines TRBV4-1 with TRBJ2-2; 9 positions match TRBD2. The V gene's germline CDR1 is MGHRA and CDR2 YSYEKL. After removal of 2 bases from V and 1 base from J, the junction contained 5 bases not matched to a gene. CDR3 length: 17 amino acids. This CDR3 is CASSQPAGGGNTGELFF. The CDR3 nucleotides read TGCGCCAGCAGCCAACCAGCGGGGGGAGGGAACACCGGGGAGCTGTTTTTT.

This chain uses TRBV27 with TRBJ2-7, with 8 bases aligning to TRBD1. The V gene end was trimmed by 5 bases and the J gene end by 5 bases; junction bases not matched to a gene: 8. Germline values: CDR1 MNHEY, CDR2 SMNVEV (reference sequence). The CDR3 is 14 residues long. The CDR3 region is CASSQVQGAHEQYF. CDR3 sequence (DNA): TGTGCCAGCAGTCAGGTTCAGGGGGCGCACGAGCAGTACTTC.

The V gene is TRBV5-1, the J gene TRBJ2-5, with TRBD2 matching over 9 bases. The CDR3 consists of 14 residues. J was trimmed by 5 bases and V by 2 bases; bases with no gene match: 4. CDR1 is SGHRS, CDR2 YFSETQ, per germline. The CDR3 nucleotides are TGCGCCAGCAGCTTCAGCGGGGGGTACGAGACCCAGTACTTC. It encodes CASSFSGGYETQYF.

The chain couples TRBV6-1 to TRBJ2-1; D may correspond to TRBD1 or TRBD2 (5 bases each). CDR3 length: 15 amino acids. Germline CDR1 is MNHNS and CDR2 is SASEGT. Trimming shortened V by 1 base and J by 4 bases, and 11 bases separated the two germline ends. In DNA, the CDR3 is TGTGCCAGCAGTGAAGTGGTGGGACGGTACAATGAGCAGTTCTTC. Translated: CASSEVVGRYNEQFF.

The rearrangement links TRBV6-5 to TRBJ2-5; 8 positions agree with TRBD1. The CDR3 loop spans 15 amino acids. Germline V gives CDR1 MNHEY, CDR2 SVGAGI. Trimming at V came to 8 bases and at J to 1 base, leaving 9 bases not matched to a gene. CDR3 sequence (DNA): TGTGCCAGCGCCGGGTATGACAGGGGCCAAGAGACCCAGTACTTC. It encodes CASAGYDRGQETQYF.

This clone came up a few times. V and J are TRBV5-8 and TRBJ1-3; D ambiguous. This CDR3 has 14 residues. Germline-derived CDR1 and CDR2 are SGHTS and YDEGEE. Trimming took off 0 bases at V and 0 bases at J, with 4 bases between the two ends. CDR3 loop: CASSLGISGNTIYF. As DNA, the CDR3 is TGTGCCAGCAGCTTGGGCATCTCTGGAAACACCATATATTTT.

This chain joins TRBV7-6 and TRBJ2-7; a weak D match, TRBD1 (5 bases). CDR3 length equals 14 residues. V lost 1 base and J 2 bases, leaving 9 bases between the germline ends. Germline V lookup: CDR1 SGHVS, CDR2 FNYEAQ. The CDR3, as DNA: TGTGCCAGCAGCTTAGATCCAGGGCCCTACGAGCAGTACTTC. Its translation is CASSLDPGPYEQYF.

Notes on this clone: The same CDR3 arises from other DNA sequences in this sample as well. The chain links TRBV7-6 to TRBJ2-7; D unresolved. Trimming cost V 1 base and J 1 base, with 5 bases left between them. The length of the CDR3 is 13 residues. Germline V CDR1 and CDR2: SGHVS, FNYEAQ. DNA of the CDR3: TGTGCCAGCAGCTTAGAAGATTCCTACGAGCAGTACTTC. Protein product: CASSLEDSYEQYF. The whole variable domain, filled in from reference TRBV7-6 and TRBJ2-7, reads GAGVSQSPRYKVTKRGQDVALRCDPISGHVSLYWYRQALGQGPEFLTYFNYEAQQDKSGLPNDRFSAERPEGSISTLTIQRTEQRDSAMYRCASSLEDSYEQYFGPGTRLTVT.

The rearrangement links TRBV5-6 to TRBJ1-3; TRBD1 is a possible D gene (5 bases). The V end lost 5 bases, the J end lost 4 bases, and 10 bases lay between the germline ends. Germline V gene data show CDR1 as SGHDT and CDR2 as YYEEEE. The CDR3 runs to 13 residues. CDR3 bases: TGTGCCAGCAGTTACGGGGGAGGAAACACCATATATTTT. Its protein is CASSYGGGNTIYF. Full variable domain (rest looked up from reference TRBV5-6 and TRBJ1-3): DAGVTQSPTHLIKTRGQQVTLRCSPKSGHDTVSWYQQALGQGPQFIFQYYEEEERQRGNFPDRFSGHQFPNYSSELNVNALLLGDSALYLCASSYGGGNTIYFGEGSWLTVV.

This clone was counted once. The sample has other DNA sequences that encode this CDR3 too. This chain joins TRBV11-2 and TRBJ2-1; D call uncertain. This CDR3 spans 15 amino acids. CDR1 SGHAT and CDR2 FQNNGV come from the germline V gene. Deletions cut 1 base from V and 1 base from J, with 8 bases between. In nucleotides, the CDR3 is TGTGCCAGCAGCTTAGGCCCCGGTTCCTACAATGAGCAGTTCTTC. This translates into CASSLGPGSYNEQFF.

This clone was detected only once. The rearrangement joins TRBV5-6 to TRBJ2-7; 9 positions agree with TRBD1. The ends lost 4 bases at V and 2 bases at J; junction bases unmatched: 10. The CDR3 covers 16 residues. Germline V gene sequence: CDR1 SGHDT, CDR2 YYEEEE. CDR3 sequence reads: CASSPLSGQGPYEQYF. In DNA form, the CDR3 reads TGTGCCAGCAGCCCCCTTTCGGGACAGGGCCCCTACGAGCAGTACTTC.

This sequence joins TRBV28 and TRBJ1-3; D is unclear. CDR3 length: 12 amino acids. From germline, CDR1 is MDHEN and CDR2 SYDVKM. Trimming removed 3 bases from V and 3 bases from J, with 3 bases in between. The CDR3 nucleotides are TGTGCCAGCAGTTTTGTTGGAAACACCATATATTTT. As protein: CASSFVGNTIYF.

This rearrangement joins TRBV18 to TRBJ2-5; a possible D gene is TRBD2 (5 bases). The CDR3 is 13 residues long. Germline-derived CDR1 and CDR2 are KGHSH and LQKENI. Trimming cost V 3 bases and J 6 bases, with 11 bases left between them. The chain's CDR3 is CASSPPEGKTQYF. The CDR3, as DNA: TGTGCCAGCTCACCTCCCGAGGGCAAGACCCAGTACTTC.

This chain connects TRBV30 to TRBJ1-1; tentatively, D is TRBD1 (6 bases). With 5 bases removed from V and 0 bases from J, the gap between germline ends came to 13 bases. The germline gives CDR1 GTSNPN, CDR2 SVGIG (reference sequence). The CDR3 length is 14 residues. This chain's CDR3 is CAWAPGALNTEAFF. The CDR3 nucleotides read TGTGCCTGGGCGCCAGGGGCCTTGAACACTGAAGCTTTCTTT.

The rearrangement links TRBV28 to TRBJ2-7; maybe TRBD1 (6 bases). Trimming cost V 4 bases and J 6 bases, with 10 bases left between them. Germline V gene lookup returns CDR1 MDHEN and CDR2 SYDVKM. The CDR3 loop spans 12 amino acids. CDR3 DNA sequence: TGTGCCAGCAGTTCCGACAGGAGCGAGCAGTACTTC. Its translation: CASSSDRSEQYF.

V gene TRBV4-1 combines with J gene TRBJ2-5, with TRBD1 identical over 9 bases. J gave up 3 bases and V 2 bases, and 1 base lay outside the gene matches. The V gene's germline CDR1 is MGHRA and CDR2 YSYEKL. This CDR3 has 14 amino acids. The CDR3 region is CASSQWDREETQYF. CDR3 coding DNA: TGCGCCAGCAGCCAATGGGACAGGGAAGAGACCCAGTACTTC.

CDR3: CASSLHLGLPTDTQYF. CDR3 bases: TGTGCCAGCAGCCTTCATCTGGGACTGCCCACAGATACGCAGTATTTT. J is TRBJ2-3 and V is TRBV9; a possible D gene is TRBD2 (6 bases). Germline values: CDR1 SGDLS, CDR2 YYNGEE. The CDR3 has 16 amino acids. Trimming cost V 4 bases and J 2 bases, with 17 bases left between them. The full variable domain, its missing parts supplied by reference TRBV9 and TRBJ2-3, is DSGVTQTPKHLITATGQRVTLRCSPRSGDLSVYWYQQSLDQGLQFLIQYYNGEERAKGNILERFSAQQFPDLHSELNLSSLELGDSALYFCASSLHLGLPTDTQYFGPGTRLTVL.

The chain recombines TRBV10-3 with TRBJ2-1, with D uncertain. The CDR3 is made up of 13 amino acids. Trimming removed 4 bases at V and 2 bases at J, with 6 bases between. Germline-derived CDR1 and CDR2 are ENHRY and SYGVKD. CDR3 sequence: CAISVDPYNEQFF. CDR3 sequence (DNA): TGTGCCATCAGTGTGGACCCCTACAATGAGCAGTTCTTC.

V and J are TRBV10-3 and TRBJ1-1; 8 positions agree with TRBD1. The germline gives CDR1 ENHRY, CDR2 SYGVKD. Trimming at V came to 4 bases and at J to 6 bases, leaving 16 bases not matched to a gene. The CDR3 runs to 17 residues. CDR3 amino acids: CAISVESLGQVIPEAFF. The CDR3 DNA follows: TGTGCCATCAGTGTTGAATCGTTGGGACAGGTCATTCCTGAAGCTTTCTTT.

The chain employs TRBV6-6 and TRBJ2-7; 9 nucleotides agree with TRBD1. J gave up 0 bases and V 2 bases, and 2 bases lay outside the gene matches. Germline V CDR1 and CDR2: MNHNY, SVGAGI (reference sequence). The CDR3 loop spans 15 amino acids. This chain's CDR3 is CASSYGTGFSYEQYF. The DNA of the CDR3 is TGTGCCAGCAGTTACGGGACAGGGTTCTCCTACGAGCAGTACTTC.

The gene calls are TRBV5-6 and TRBJ2-7, with TRBD2 as a possible D gene (5 bases). The V gene's germline CDR1 is SGHDT and CDR2 YYEEEE. The germline V and J ends were trimmed by 0 bases and 11 bases, with 18 bases remaining between them. The CDR3 spans 14 residues. In DNA form, the CDR3 reads TGTGCCAGCAGCTTGGTGGGGAGCGGCGAGCTGGAGTACTTC. Protein product: CASSLVGSGELEYF.

CDR3 nucleotides: TGTGCCAGCAGTTTATATGCGGGGGACGGAAACACCATATATTTT. It codes for CASSLYAGDGNTIYF. The chain combines TRBV27 with TRBJ1-3; D possibly corresponds to TRBD1 (5 bases). The CDR3 covers 15 residues. V gave up 1 base and J gave up 4 bases, with 11 bases separating them. Germline V gives CDR1 MNHEY, CDR2 SMNVEV (reference sequence).